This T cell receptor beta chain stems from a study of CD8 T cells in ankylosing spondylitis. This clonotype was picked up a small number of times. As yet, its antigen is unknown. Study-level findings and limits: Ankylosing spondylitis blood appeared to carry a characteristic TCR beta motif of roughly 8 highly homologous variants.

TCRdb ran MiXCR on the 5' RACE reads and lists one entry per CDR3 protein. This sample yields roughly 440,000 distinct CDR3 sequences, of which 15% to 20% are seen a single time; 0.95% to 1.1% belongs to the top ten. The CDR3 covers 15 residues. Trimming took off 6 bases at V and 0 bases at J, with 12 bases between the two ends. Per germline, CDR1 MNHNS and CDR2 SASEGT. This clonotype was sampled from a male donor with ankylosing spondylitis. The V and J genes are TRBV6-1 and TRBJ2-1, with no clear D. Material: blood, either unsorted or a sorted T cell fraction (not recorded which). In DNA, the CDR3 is TGTGCCAGCAGCCCCTCAACGAGCTCCTACAATGAGCAGTTCTTC. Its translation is CASSPSTSSYNEQFF.